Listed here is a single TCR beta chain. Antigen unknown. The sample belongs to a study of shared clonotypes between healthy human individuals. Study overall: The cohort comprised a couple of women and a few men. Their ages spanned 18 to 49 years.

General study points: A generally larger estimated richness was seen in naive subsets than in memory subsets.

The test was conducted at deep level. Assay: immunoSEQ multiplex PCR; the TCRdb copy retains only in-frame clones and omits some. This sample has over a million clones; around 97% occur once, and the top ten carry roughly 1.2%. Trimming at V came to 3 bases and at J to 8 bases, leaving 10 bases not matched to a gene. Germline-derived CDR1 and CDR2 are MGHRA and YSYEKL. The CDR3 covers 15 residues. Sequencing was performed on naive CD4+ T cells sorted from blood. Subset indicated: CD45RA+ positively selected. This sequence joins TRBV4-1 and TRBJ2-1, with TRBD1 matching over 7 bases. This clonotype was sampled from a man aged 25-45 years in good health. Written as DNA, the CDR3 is TGCGCCAGCAGCCAGGGCAGGGGGAAGAATGATGAGCAGTTCTTC. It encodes CASSQGRGKNDEQFF.